Listed below are T cell receptor beta chains from one sample, sequenced in a study of Tregs in tolerant kidney transplant recipients. Profiled with immunoSEQ multiplex PCR; TCRdb holds only in-frame clones, not every one. The data contain 90,000 to 150,000 clones, about 91% of them singletons. The sample consisted of CD4+ T cells from blood. The receptors come from a human donor in good health. Both conserved end residues are part of each CDR3. Each record gives: J gene, V gene, clone size, D gene, CDR3 length, CDR3 protein, CDR3 DNA. The D gene is left open where the match is weak. For some rows the clone size is stated as once, few or many, or as a class when expanded; others skip it.

J: TRBJ2-7; V: TRBV1; size: NA; D: NA; length: 14; CDR3: CTSSRDRGIYEQYF; DNA: TGCACCAGCAGCCGGGACAGGGGTATCTACGAGCAGTACTTC
J: TRBJ2-7; V: TRBV11-3; size: NA; D: NA; length: 18; CDR3: CASSFGRRLPRSSYEQYF; DNA: TGTGCCAGCAGCTTTGGACGGCGCTTACCCCGTAGCTCCTACGAGCAGTACTTC
J: TRBJ1-5; V: TRBV19; size: NA; D: NA; length: 13; CDR3: CASSMDRNQPQHF; DNA: TGTGCCAGTAGTATGGACCGTAATCAGCCCCAGCATTTT
J: TRBJ1-5; V: TRBV19; size: NA; D: TRBD1; length: 15; CDR3: CASSIRDRFNQPQHF; DNA: TGTGCCAGTAGTATTAGGGACAGGTTCAATCAGCCCCAGCATTTT
J: TRBJ2-2; V: TRBV29-1; size: NA; D: TRBD1; length: 14; CDR3: CSVPGTGTTGELFF; DNA: TGCAGCGTTCCCGGGACAGGGACGACCGGGGAGCTGTTTTTT
J: TRBJ2-1; V: TRBV4-1; size: NA; D: NA; length: 20; CDR3: CASSQVTPRGPRSSYNEQFF; DNA: TGCGCCAGCAGCCAAGTGACCCCTAGAGGGCCGAGAAGCTCCTACAATGAGCAGTTCTTC
J: TRBJ1-2; V: TRBV12-2; size: few; D: NA; length: 15; CDR3: CASRWRDRPNYGYTF; DNA: TGTGCAAGTCGCTGGAGGGACAGGCCCAACTATGGCTACACCTTC
J: TRBJ2-7; V: TRBV6-5; size: NA; D: NA; length: 14; CDR3: CASSYTDSSYEQYF; DNA: TGTGCCAGCAGTTATACAGATTCTTCCTACGAGCAGTACTTC
J: TRBJ2-3; V: TRBV7-9; size: NA; D: NA; length: 17; CDR3: CASSPGRGRGRTDTQYF; DNA: TGTGCCAGCAGCCCCGGGAGGGGGCGGGGGAGGACAGATACGCAGTATTTT
J: TRBJ1-1; V: TRBV19; size: NA; D: TRBD1; length: 16; CDR3: CASSIGQGVLNTEAFF; DNA: TGTGCCAGTAGTATAGGACAGGGAGTGCTGAACACTGAAGCTTTCTTT
J: TRBJ2-7; V: TRBV6-6; size: NA; D: NA; length: 14; CDR3: CASSLDGRGYEQYF; DNA: TGTGCCAGCAGTTTGGACGGGAGAGGATACGAGCAGTACTTC
J: TRBJ2-1; V: TRBV5-1; size: NA; D: TRBD2; length: 16; CDR3: CASSADLAGVYNEQFF; DNA: TGCGCCAGCAGCGCGGATCTAGCGGGAGTCTACAATGAGCAGTTCTTC
J: TRBJ1-2; V: TRBV19; size: NA; D: NA; length: 15; CDR3: CASSIVGTANYGYTF; DNA: TGTGCCAGTAGTATCGTCGGGACTGCTAACTATGGCTACACCTTC
J: TRBJ2-2; V: TRBV19; size: NA; D: TRBD1; length: 15; CDR3: CASRTTGTNTGELFF; DNA: TGTGCCAGTAGGACGACAGGGACCAACACCGGGGAGCTGTTTTTT
J: TRBJ1-5; V: TRBV19; size: NA; D: NA; length: 15; CDR3: CASRVGTGPNQPQHF; DNA: TGTGCCAGTCGGGTCGGGACGGGTCCCAATCAGCCCCAGCATTTT
J: TRBJ1-1; V: TRBV15; size: NA; D: NA; length: 14; CDR3: CATSRDPGGTEAFF; DNA: TGTGCCACCAGCAGGGACCCTGGGGGCACTGAAGCTTTCTTT
J: TRBJ1-1; V: TRBV19; size: NA; D: TRBD1; length: 13; CDR3: CARRDRANTEAFF; DNA: TGTGCCAGGAGGGACAGGGCGAACACTGAAGCTTTCTTT
J: TRBJ1-1; V: TRBV27; size: NA; D: NA; length: 15; CDR3: CASTLSFPMNTEAFF; DNA: TGTGCCAGCACCCTCTCGTTCCCCATGAACACTGAAGCTTTCTTT
J: TRBJ1-2; V: TRBV5-6; size: NA; D: NA; length: 12; CDR3: CASGDSTVGYTF; DNA: TGTGCCAGCGGAGACTCGACGGTGGGCTACACCTTC
J: TRBJ2-1; V: TRBV4-1; size: NA; D: TRBD2; length: 17; CDR3: CASSQGTSGGIYNEQFF; DNA: TGCGCCAGCAGCCAAGGGACTAGCGGGGGTATCTACAATGAGCAGTTCTTC
J: TRBJ1-5; V: TRBV6-1; size: NA; D: TRBD1; length: 16; CDR3: CASSDPGGAGNQPQHF; DNA: TGTGCCAGCAGTGACCCAGGGGGCGCGGGTAATCAGCCCCAGCATTTT
J: TRBJ2-1; V: TRBV9; size: once; D: TRBD2; length: 15; CDR3: CASSLTSGWYNEQFF; DNA: TGTGCCAGCAGCCTAACTAGCGGGTGGTACAATGAGCAGTTCTTC
J: TRBJ1-1; V: TRBV11-2; size: NA; D: NA; length: 12; CDR3: CASSLDVIEAFF; DNA: TGTGCCAGCAGCTTAGATGTGATTGAAGCTTTCTTT
J: TRBJ2-1; V: TRBV7-2; size: NA; D: TRBD1; length: 13; CDR3: CASRDRVYNEQFF; DNA: TGTGCCAGCCGGGACAGGGTCTACAATGAGCAGTTCTTC
J: TRBJ1-6; V: TRBV10-1; size: NA; D: NA; length: 16; CDR3: CASRGDTSPYNSPLHF; DNA: TGCGCCAGCAGAGGGGACACATCTCCTTATAATTCACCCCTCCACTTT
J: TRBJ2-3; V: TRBV18; size: NA; D: TRBD2; length: 17; CDR3: CASSLLGTSGSADTQYF; DNA: TGTGCCAGCTCACTACTCGGGACTAGCGGGAGTGCAGATACGCAGTATTTT
J: TRBJ1-2; V: TRBV29-1; size: NA; D: NA; length: 14; CDR3: CSVGGGGVGYGYTF; DNA: TGCAGCGTTGGCGGGGGAGGGGTCGGGTATGGCTACACCTTC
J: TRBJ1-2; V: TRBV7-2; size: NA; D: NA; length: 15; CDR3: CASSNKRAANYGYTF; DNA: TGTGCCAGCAGTAACAAACGGGCAGCTAACTATGGCTACACCTTC
J: TRBJ2-3; V: TRBV6-1; size: NA; D: NA; length: 14; CDR3: CATKQAPGTDTQYF; DNA: TGTGCCACAAAACAGGCCCCAGGGACAGATACGCAGTATTTT
J: TRBJ1-5; V: TRBV21-1; size: NA; D: NA; length: 15; CDR3: CASRGGGPSNQPQHF; DNA: TGTGCCAGCAGAGGAGGGGGTCCTAGCAATCAGCCCCAGCATTTT
J: TRBJ2-1; V: TRBV6-5; size: NA; D: TRBD1; length: 16; CDR3: CASSYRGQTPYNEQFF; DNA: TGTGCCAGCAGTTACCGGGGACAGACTCCATACAATGAGCAGTTCTTC
J: TRBJ2-7; V: TRBV5-4; size: once; D: TRBD1; length: 14; CDR3: CASSFRDRAYEQYF; DNA: TGTGCCAGCAGCTTCCGGGACAGGGCGTACGAGCAGTACTTC
J: TRBJ1-2; V: TRBV6-5; size: NA; D: NA; length: 16; CDR3: CASSYSSVGSNYGYTF; DNA: TGTGCCAGCAGTTACTCCTCGGTAGGGTCTAACTATGGCTACACCTTC
J: TRBJ2-1; V: TRBV5-1; size: NA; D: TRBD1; length: 13; CDR3: CASNGQGHNEQFF; DNA: TGCGCCAGCAACGGACAGGGTCACAATGAGCAGTTCTTC
J: TRBJ2-3; V: TRBV5-1; size: NA; D: TRBD2; length: 17; CDR3: CASSLGLAGGSTDTQYF; DNA: TGCGCCAGCAGCTTGGGACTAGCGGGAGGTAGCACAGATACGCAGTATTTT
J: TRBJ2-3; V: TRBV5-1; size: NA; D: NA; length: 15; CDR3: CASSLDGVSADTQYF; DNA: TGCGCCAGCAGCTTGGATGGGGTGAGCGCAGATACGCAGTATTTT
J: TRBJ1-5; V: TRBV11-2; size: NA; D: NA; length: 15; CDR3: CASSLEPGRGQPQHF; DNA: TGTGCCAGCAGCTTAGAACCGGGCAGGGGACAGCCCCAGCATTTT
J: TRBJ1-1; V: TRBV11-2; size: NA; D: NA; length: 15; CDR3: CASSYTGMENTEAFF; DNA: TGTGCCAGCAGCTACACAGGGATGGAGAACACTGAAGCTTTCTTT
J: TRBJ2-7; V: TRBV6-5; size: NA; D: NA; length: 15; CDR3: CASSYTGGPAREQYF; DNA: TGTGCCAGCAGTTACACCGGCGGGCCGGCTCGGGAGCAGTACTTC
J: TRBJ2-7; V: TRBV2; size: once; D: NA; length: 11; CDR3: CASSEYGQQYF; DNA: TGTGCCAGCAGTGAATACGGGCAGCAGTACTTC
J: TRBJ1-2; V: TRBV29-1; size: NA; D: NA; length: 12; CDR3: CSVGGTNYGYTF; DNA: TGCAGCGTTGGCGGGACAAACTATGGCTACACCTTC
J: TRBJ2-1; V: TRBV6-1; size: NA; D: NA; length: 13; CDR3: CASRKSASNEQFF; DNA: TGCGCCAGCAGAAAGTCCGCCTCCAATGAGCAGTTCTTC
J: TRBJ1-5; V: TRBV6-6; size: NA; D: NA; length: 13; CDR3: CASLGRGNQPQHF; DNA: TGTGCCAGCCTCGGCCGTGGCAATCAGCCCCAGCATTTT
J: TRBJ1-5; V: TRBV15; size: NA; D: NA; length: 12; CDR3: CATSRDVGPQHF; DNA: TGTGCCACCAGCAGAGATGTAGGGCCCCAGCATTTT
J: TRBJ2-1; V: TRBV29-1; size: NA; D: NA; length: 12; CDR3: CSVVARTGEQFF; DNA: TGCAGCGTTGTGGCACGGACGGGTGAGCAGTTCTTC
J: TRBJ2-5; V: TRBV5-1; size: NA; D: NA; length: 13; CDR3: CASSRGFQETQYF; DNA: TGCGCCAGCAGCCGGGGGTTCCAAGAGACCCAGTACTTC
J: TRBJ2-7; V: TRBV5-4; size: NA; D: TRBD2; length: 15; CDR3: CASPPGGREKPEQYF; DNA: TGTGCCAGCCCCCCGGGGGGGCGGGAGAAACCCGAGCAGTACTTC
J: TRBJ2-3; V: TRBV6-5; size: NA; D: NA; length: 15; CDR3: CASRTPGLASDTQYF; DNA: TGTGCCAGCAGAACACCGGGACTGGCATCAGATACGCAGTATTTT
J: TRBJ1-1; V: TRBV7-2; size: NA; D: NA; length: 15; CDR3: CASSPWGRVNTEAFF; DNA: TGTGCCAGCAGCCCGTGGGGCAGGGTGAACACTGAAGCTTTCTTT
J: TRBJ1-1; V: TRBV5-5; size: NA; D: NA; length: 15; CDR3: CASLRDGQMNTEAFF; DNA: TGTGCCAGCTTGCGGGACGGACAGATGAACACTGAAGCTTTCTTT
J: TRBJ2-5; V: TRBV5-1; size: NA; D: TRBD2; length: 14; CDR3: CASRQTSGEETQYF; DNA: TGCGCCAGCCGCCAGACTAGCGGGGAGGAGACCCAGTACTTC
J: TRBJ2-4; V: TRBV7-3; size: NA; D: TRBD1; length: 18; CDR3: CASSLGTALTLAKNIQYF; DNA: TGTGCCAGCAGCCTCGGGACAGCTTTAACCCTAGCCAAAAACATTCAGTACTTC
J: TRBJ2-5; V: TRBV5-1; size: NA; D: TRBD1; length: 18; CDR3: CASSSGGSGQGSLETQYF; DNA: TGCGCCAGCAGCTCCGGAGGTTCGGGACAGGGTTCCTTAGAGACCCAGTACTTC
J: TRBJ2-5; V: TRBV18; size: NA; D: NA; length: 12; CDR3: CASSPSDETQYF; DNA: TGTGCCAGCTCACCGTCAGATGAGACCCAGTACTTC
J: TRBJ2-7; V: TRBV5-4; size: NA; D: NA; length: 13; CDR3: CASSLAAGHEQYF; DNA: TGTGCCAGCAGCTTGGCCGCAGGCCACGAGCAGTACTTC
J: TRBJ2-2; V: TRBV27; size: NA; D: NA; length: 14; CDR3: CASRLQPVTGELFF; DNA: TGTGCCAGCAGGCTGCAACCAGTCACCGGGGAGCTGTTTTTT
J: TRBJ2-5; V: TRBV11-2; size: NA; D: TRBD1; length: 16; CDR3: CASTARPDRGRETQYF; DNA: TGTGCCAGCACCGCTCGACCGGACAGGGGAAGGGAGACCCAGTACTTC
J: TRBJ2-5; V: TRBV5-1; size: NA; D: NA; length: 15; CDR3: CASSPQAQGGETQYF; DNA: TGCGCCAGCAGCCCCCAGGCCCAGGGCGGGGAGACCCAGTACTTC
J: TRBJ2-7; V: TRBV12-2; size: NA; D: NA; length: 19; CDR3: CASRLGDLVTSGSVLEQYF; DNA: TGTGCAAGTCGCTTAGGGGATTTGGTTACTAGCGGGAGTGTTCTCGAGCAGTACTTC